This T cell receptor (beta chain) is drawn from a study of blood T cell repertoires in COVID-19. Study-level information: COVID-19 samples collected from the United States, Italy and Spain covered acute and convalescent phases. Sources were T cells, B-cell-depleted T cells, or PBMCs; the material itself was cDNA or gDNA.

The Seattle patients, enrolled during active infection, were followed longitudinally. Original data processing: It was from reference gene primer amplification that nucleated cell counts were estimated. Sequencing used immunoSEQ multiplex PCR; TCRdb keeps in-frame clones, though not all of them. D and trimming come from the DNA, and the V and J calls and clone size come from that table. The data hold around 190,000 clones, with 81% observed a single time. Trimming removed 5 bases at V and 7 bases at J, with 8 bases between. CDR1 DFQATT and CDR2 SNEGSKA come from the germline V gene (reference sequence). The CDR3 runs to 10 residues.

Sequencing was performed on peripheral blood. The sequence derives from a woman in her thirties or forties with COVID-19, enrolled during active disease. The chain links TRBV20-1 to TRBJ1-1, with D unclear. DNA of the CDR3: TGCAGTGCTTCACAGATTGAAGCTTTCTTT. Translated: CSASQIEAFF.